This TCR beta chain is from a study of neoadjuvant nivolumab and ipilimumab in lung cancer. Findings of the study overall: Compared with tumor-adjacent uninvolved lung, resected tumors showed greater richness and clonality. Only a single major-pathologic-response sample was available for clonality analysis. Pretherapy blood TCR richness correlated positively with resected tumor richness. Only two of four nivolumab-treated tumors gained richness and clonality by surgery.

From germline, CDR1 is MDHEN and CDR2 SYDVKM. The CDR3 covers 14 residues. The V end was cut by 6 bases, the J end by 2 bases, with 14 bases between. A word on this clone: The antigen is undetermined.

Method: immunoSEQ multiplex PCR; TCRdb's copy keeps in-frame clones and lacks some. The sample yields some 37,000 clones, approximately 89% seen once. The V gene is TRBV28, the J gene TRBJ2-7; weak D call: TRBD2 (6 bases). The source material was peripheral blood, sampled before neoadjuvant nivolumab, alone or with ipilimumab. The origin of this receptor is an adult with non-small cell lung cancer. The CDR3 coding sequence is TGTGCCAGCAGCCCGGGAGCCACCCCCTACGAGCAGTACTTC. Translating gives CASSPGATPYEQYF.